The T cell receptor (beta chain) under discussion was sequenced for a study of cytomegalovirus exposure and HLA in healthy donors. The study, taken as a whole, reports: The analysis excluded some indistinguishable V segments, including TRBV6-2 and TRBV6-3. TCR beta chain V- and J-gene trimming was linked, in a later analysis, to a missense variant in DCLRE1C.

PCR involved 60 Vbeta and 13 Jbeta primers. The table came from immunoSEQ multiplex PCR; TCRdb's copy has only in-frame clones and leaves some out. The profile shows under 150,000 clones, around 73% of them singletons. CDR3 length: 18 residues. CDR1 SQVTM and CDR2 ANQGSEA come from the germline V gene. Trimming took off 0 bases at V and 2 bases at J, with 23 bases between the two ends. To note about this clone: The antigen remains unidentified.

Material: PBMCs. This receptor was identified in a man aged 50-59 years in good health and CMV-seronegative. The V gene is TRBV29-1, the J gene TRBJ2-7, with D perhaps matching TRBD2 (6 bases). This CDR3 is CSVEDHPGNSGPTYEQYF. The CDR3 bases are TGCAGCGTTGAAGATCACCCTGGTAATAGCGGACCTACCTACGAGCAGTACTTC.